This T cell receptor beta chain is drawn from a study of post-analysis software for immune sequencing data. On the study more broadly: Disease courses included relapsing-remitting, secondary progressive and progressive-relapsing multiple sclerosis. Study-level points and caveats: By F measure, samples from a shared preparation batch strongly co-clustered. In multiple sclerosis, normalized Chao1 diversity was significantly below that of controls. Among 5 or 6 TRBV segments more frequent in patients than controls were TRBV5-6, TRBV5-1 and TRBV20-1.

Presence of unique molecular identifiers characterized the TCR beta cDNA libraries. TCRdb called the PCR reads again in MiXCR, with one record for every CDR3 protein. This sample yields some 800,000 distinct CDR3 sequences, of which about 45% are seen a single time; 4.9% belongs to the top ten. CDR1 is SNHLY, CDR2 FYNNEI, per germline. V shed 2 bases and J shed 6 bases, with 14 bases lying between them. The CDR3 is made up of 15 amino acids. This clonotype turned up a few times. Its antigen remains unidentified. This sequence joins TRBV2 and TRBJ2-1, with D possibly being TRBD2 (6 bases). Material for sequencing was blood. The sequence came from a girl aged 5-17 years with multiple sclerosis. CDR3 coding DNA: TGTGCCAGCAGTGAACTAGATTTGGGAGGCAATGAGCAGTTCTTC. Amino acid sequence: CASSELDLGGNEQFF. Based on the CDR3 plus reference TRBV2 and TRBJ2-1, the full variable domain is EPEVTQTPSHQVTQMGQEVILRCVPISNHLYFYWYRQILGQKVEFLVSFYNNEISEKSEIFDDQFSVERPDGSNFTLKIRSTKLEDSAMYFCASSELDLGGNEQFFGPGTRLTVL.